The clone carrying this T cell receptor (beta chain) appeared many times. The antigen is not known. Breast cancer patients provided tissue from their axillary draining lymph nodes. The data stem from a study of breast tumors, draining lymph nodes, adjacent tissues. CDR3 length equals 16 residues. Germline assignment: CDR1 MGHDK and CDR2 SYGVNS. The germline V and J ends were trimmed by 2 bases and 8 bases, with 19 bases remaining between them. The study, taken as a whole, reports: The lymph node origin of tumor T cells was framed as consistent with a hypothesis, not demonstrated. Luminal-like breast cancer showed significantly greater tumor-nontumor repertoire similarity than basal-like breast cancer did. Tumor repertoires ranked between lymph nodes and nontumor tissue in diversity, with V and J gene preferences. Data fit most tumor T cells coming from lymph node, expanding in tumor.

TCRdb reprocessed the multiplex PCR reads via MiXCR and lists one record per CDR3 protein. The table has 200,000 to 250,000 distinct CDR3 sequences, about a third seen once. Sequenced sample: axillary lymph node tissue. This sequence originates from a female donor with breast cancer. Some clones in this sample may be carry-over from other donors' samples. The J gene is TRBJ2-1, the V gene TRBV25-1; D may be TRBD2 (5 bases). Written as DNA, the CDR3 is TGTGCCAGCAGTGAAAGCTCGGGAAACGGAGGAGATGAGCAGTTCTTC. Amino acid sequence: CASSESSGNGGDEQFF.